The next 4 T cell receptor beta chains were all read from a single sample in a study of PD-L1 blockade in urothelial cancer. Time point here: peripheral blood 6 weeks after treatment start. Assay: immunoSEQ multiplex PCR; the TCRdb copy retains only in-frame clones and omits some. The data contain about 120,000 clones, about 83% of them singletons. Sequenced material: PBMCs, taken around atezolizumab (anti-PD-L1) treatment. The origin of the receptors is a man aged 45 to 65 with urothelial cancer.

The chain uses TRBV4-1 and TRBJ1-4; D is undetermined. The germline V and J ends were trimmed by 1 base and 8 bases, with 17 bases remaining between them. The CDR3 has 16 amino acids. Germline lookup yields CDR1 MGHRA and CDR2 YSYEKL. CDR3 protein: CASSQGPGGIGEKLFF. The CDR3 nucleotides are TGCGCCAGCAGCCAAGGTCCCGGCGGCATTGGCGAAAAACTGTTTTTT.

The DNA for the CDR3 is TGTGCCAGCAGCGTCTCCGGGGAGCTGTTTTTT. Protein: CASSVSGELFF. The chain is built from TRBV9 and TRBJ2-2; D call uncertain. The CDR3 runs to 11 residues. Looked up from germline, CDR1 is SGDLS and CDR2 is YYNGEE. Trimming cost V 2 bases and J 6 bases, with 2 bases left between them.

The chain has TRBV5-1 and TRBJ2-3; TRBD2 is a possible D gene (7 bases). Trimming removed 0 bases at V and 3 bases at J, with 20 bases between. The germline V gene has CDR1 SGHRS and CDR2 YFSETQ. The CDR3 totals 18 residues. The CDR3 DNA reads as TGCGCCAGCAGCTTGGGTGGTTCCAGGGGAGGGAGGACAGATACGCAGTATTTT. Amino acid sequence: CASSLGGSRGGRTDTQYF.

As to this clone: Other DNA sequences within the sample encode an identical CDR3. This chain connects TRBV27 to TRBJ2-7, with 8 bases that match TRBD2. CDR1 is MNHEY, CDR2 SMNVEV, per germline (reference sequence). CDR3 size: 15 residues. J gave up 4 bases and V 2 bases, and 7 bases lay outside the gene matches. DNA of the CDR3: TGTGCCAGCAGTTTACGAACTAGCGGACCGTACGAGCAGTACTTC. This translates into CASSLRTSGPYEQYF.